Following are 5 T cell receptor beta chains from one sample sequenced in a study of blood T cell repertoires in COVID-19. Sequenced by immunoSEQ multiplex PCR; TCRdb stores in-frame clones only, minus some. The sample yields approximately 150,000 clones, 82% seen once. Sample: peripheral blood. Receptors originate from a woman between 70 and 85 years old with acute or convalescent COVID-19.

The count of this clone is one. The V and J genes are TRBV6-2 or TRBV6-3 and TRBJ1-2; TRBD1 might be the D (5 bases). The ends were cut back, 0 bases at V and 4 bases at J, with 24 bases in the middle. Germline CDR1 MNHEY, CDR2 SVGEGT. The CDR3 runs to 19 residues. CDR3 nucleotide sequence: TGTGCCAGCAGTTACTCGGGTGCGGGGCGGTATCCCGTTGGCTATGGCTACACCTTC. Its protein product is CASSYSGAGRYPVGYGYTF.

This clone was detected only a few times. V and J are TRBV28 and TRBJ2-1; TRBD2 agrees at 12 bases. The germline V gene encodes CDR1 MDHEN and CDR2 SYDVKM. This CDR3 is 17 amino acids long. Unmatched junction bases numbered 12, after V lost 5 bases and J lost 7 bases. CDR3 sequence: CASSTVGGLAGRNEQFF. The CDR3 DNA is TGTGCCAGCAGTACCGTCGGTGGACTAGCGGGACGGAATGAGCAGTTCTTC.

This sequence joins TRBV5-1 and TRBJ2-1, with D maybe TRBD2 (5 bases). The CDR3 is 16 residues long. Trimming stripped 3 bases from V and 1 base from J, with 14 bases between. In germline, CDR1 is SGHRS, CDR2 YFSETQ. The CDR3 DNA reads TGCGCCAGCAGCTCGCGGACTGGGGTTTCCTACAATGAGCAGTTCTTC. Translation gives CASSSRTGVSYNEQFF.

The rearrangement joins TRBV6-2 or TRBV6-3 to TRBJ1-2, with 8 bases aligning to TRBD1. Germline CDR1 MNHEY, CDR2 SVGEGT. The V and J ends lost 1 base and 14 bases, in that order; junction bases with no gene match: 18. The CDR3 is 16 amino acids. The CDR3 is CASSYFPETGGLSKTF. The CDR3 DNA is TGTGCCAGCAGTTACTTCCCCGAAACAGGGGGTTTGTCAAAGACCTTC.

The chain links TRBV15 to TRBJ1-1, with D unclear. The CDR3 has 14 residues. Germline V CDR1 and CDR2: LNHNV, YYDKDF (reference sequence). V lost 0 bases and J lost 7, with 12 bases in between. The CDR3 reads CATSRDPFTSEAFF. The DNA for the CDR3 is TGTGCCACCAGCAGAGACCCCTTCACAAGTGAAGCTTTCTTT. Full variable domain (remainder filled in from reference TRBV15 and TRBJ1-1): DAMVIQNPRYQVTQFGKPVTLSCSQTLNHNVMYWYQQKSSQAPKLLFHYYDKDFNNEADTPDNFQSRRPNTSFCFLDIRSPGLGDTAMYLCATSRDPFTSEAFFGQGTRLTVV.